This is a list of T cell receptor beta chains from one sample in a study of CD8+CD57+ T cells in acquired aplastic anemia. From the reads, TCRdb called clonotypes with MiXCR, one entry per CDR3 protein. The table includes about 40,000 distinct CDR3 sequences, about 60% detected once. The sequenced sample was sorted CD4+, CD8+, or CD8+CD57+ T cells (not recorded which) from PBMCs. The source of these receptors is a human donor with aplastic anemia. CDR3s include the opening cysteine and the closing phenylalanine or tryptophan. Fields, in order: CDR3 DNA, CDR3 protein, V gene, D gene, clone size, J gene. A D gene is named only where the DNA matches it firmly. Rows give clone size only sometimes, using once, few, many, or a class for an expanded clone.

CDR3nt: TGCAGTGCTCAAGCGGGGTTGACAGATACGCAGTATTTT
CDR3aa: CSAQAGLTDTQYF
v_gene: TRBV20-1
d_gene: TRBD2
abundance: NA
j_gene: TRBJ2-3

CDR3nt: TGTGCCAGCAGTTCCCCCACAGGGGTTAGCACAGATACGCAGTATTTT
CDR3aa: CASSSPTGVSTDTQYF
v_gene: TRBV28
d_gene: TRBD1
abundance: NA
j_gene: TRBJ2-3

CDR3nt: TGTGCCAGCAGCCCACAACTAGCGAATGAGCAGTTCTTC
CDR3aa: CASSPQLANEQFF
v_gene: TRBV6-1
d_gene: TRBD2
abundance: NA
j_gene: TRBJ2-1

CDR3nt: TGTGCCAGCAGCTCCCAGGGAGAGAAGGGCCGGCGTGGAAACACCATATATTTT
CDR3aa: CASSSQGEKGRRGNTIYF
v_gene: TRBV9
d_gene: NA
abundance: many
j_gene: TRBJ1-3

CDR3nt: TGTGCCATCCAAACTAGCGGGAGCGCCGATGGGGAGCTGTTTTTT
CDR3aa: CAIQTSGSADGELFF
v_gene: TRBV10-3
d_gene: TRBD2
abundance: once
j_gene: TRBJ2-2

CDR3nt: TGTGCCAGTACCTGGGGAGGGGACAATTCACCCCTCCACTTT
CDR3aa: CASTWGGDNSPLHF
v_gene: TRBV12-3/TRBV12-4
d_gene: NA
abundance: NA
j_gene: TRBJ1-6

CDR3nt: TGCAGTGCCCCTAGCGGGAGTGTCACAGATACGCAGTATTTT
CDR3aa: CSAPSGSVTDTQYF
v_gene: TRBV20-1
d_gene: TRBD2
abundance: NA
j_gene: TRBJ2-3

CDR3nt: TGTGCCACCGAAAGGGACAGGGACTACGAGCAGTACTTC
CDR3aa: CATERDRDYEQYF
v_gene: TRBV10-3
d_gene: TRBD1
abundance: NA
j_gene: TRBJ2-7

CDR3nt: TGTGCCAGCAGCCTCCTGGGACCAAGCTATGGCTACACCTTC
CDR3aa: CASSLLGPSYGYTF
v_gene: TRBV7-2
d_gene: NA
abundance: NA
j_gene: TRBJ1-2

CDR3nt: TGTGCCAGCAGCATGGCTAAAAGCGGGGGGGGAGATGGTGCGGAGACAGATACGCAGTATTTT
CDR3aa: CASSMAKSGGGDGAETDTQYF
v_gene: TRBV5-4
d_gene: TRBD2
abundance: NA
j_gene: TRBJ2-3

CDR3nt: TGCGCCAGCAGCCAAGACAGGGAAGAAACCTACGAGCAGTACTTC
CDR3aa: CASSQDREETYEQYF
v_gene: TRBV10-1
d_gene: TRBD1
abundance: few
j_gene: TRBJ2-7

CDR3nt: TGTGCCAGCAGTGCCACAGGGACCGGGGAGCTGTTTTTT
CDR3aa: CASSATGTGELFF
v_gene: TRBV2
d_gene: NA
abundance: NA
j_gene: TRBJ2-2

CDR3nt: TGCGCCAGCAGTGAGGTGGGGACGTACGAGCAGTACTTC
CDR3aa: CASSEVGTYEQYF
v_gene: TRBV10-1
d_gene: NA
abundance: NA
j_gene: TRBJ2-7

CDR3nt: TGCAGTGCCAAGGGGGTGGGCACCTACGAGCAGTACTTC
CDR3aa: CSAKGVGTYEQYF
v_gene: TRBV20-1
d_gene: NA
abundance: NA
j_gene: TRBJ2-7

CDR3nt: TGCGCCAGCAGCTTGGATGGCAGGGTTAATTCACCCCTCCACTTT
CDR3aa: CASSLDGRVNSPLHF
v_gene: TRBV5-1
d_gene: NA
abundance: NA
j_gene: TRBJ1-6

CDR3nt: TGTGCCAGCAAACGGACAGGGGGCGTGGGAGCTTTCTTT
CDR3aa: CASKRTGGVGAFF
v_gene: TRBV2
d_gene: TRBD1
abundance: once
j_gene: TRBJ1-1

CDR3nt: TGTGCCAGCAGCCCCTCGGGGTATAATAACTATGGCTACACCTTC
CDR3aa: CASSPSGYNNYGYTF
v_gene: TRBV9
d_gene: NA
abundance: NA
j_gene: TRBJ1-2

CDR3nt: TGTGCCAGCAGTTTATTCGGGACAGGGGTCGGCTACACCTTC
CDR3aa: CASSLFGTGVGYTF
v_gene: TRBV27
d_gene: TRBD1
abundance: many
j_gene: TRBJ1-2

CDR3nt: TGTGCCAGCAGTTTAATCGCCGAGGGGGCTCCGGCGCAGTACTTC
CDR3aa: CASSLIAEGAPAQYF
v_gene: TRBV27
d_gene: TRBD1
abundance: many
j_gene: TRBJ2-7

CDR3nt: TGTGCCAGCGCGGGGACGGTTGAACTGTTTTTT
CDR3aa: CASAGTVELFF
v_gene: TRBV2
d_gene: NA
abundance: NA
j_gene: TRBJ1-4

CDR3nt: TGTGCCAGCACCCTATCCCGGACAGGGAACTACGAGCAGTACTTC
CDR3aa: CASTLSRTGNYEQYF
v_gene: TRBV7-8
d_gene: TRBD1
abundance: NA
j_gene: TRBJ2-7

CDR3nt: TGTGCCAGCAGCTTACGGGCTAGCGGGGGACGCCGGGCTTACAATGAGCAGTTCTTC
CDR3aa: CASSLRASGGRRAYNEQFF
v_gene: TRBV11-2
d_gene: TRBD2
abundance: many
j_gene: TRBJ2-1

CDR3nt: TGTGCCAGCAGCTCCCCGGGACTAGCGGGGGTAGGAGGGGGGGAGACCCAGTACTTC
CDR3aa: CASSSPGLAGVGGGETQYF
v_gene: TRBV7-8
d_gene: TRBD2
abundance: few
j_gene: TRBJ2-5

CDR3nt: TGTGCCAGCAAGGGGGGTATAGAGAACATTCAGTACTTC
CDR3aa: CASKGGIENIQYF
v_gene: TRBV6-5
d_gene: NA
abundance: many
j_gene: TRBJ2-4

CDR3nt: TGTGCCAGTAGTATAGTAGGTTGGGGAGAGACCCAGTACTTC
CDR3aa: CASSIVGWGETQYF
v_gene: TRBV19
d_gene: NA
abundance: NA
j_gene: TRBJ2-5

CDR3nt: TGTGCCAGCAGCGCCGGGGGAACGAGTGGCTACACCTTC
CDR3aa: CASSAGGTSGYTF
v_gene: TRBV7-6
d_gene: NA
abundance: NA
j_gene: TRBJ1-2

CDR3nt: TGTGCCAGCAGTGACTGGGACAAGGGCAATCAGCCCCAGCATTTT
CDR3aa: CASSDWDKGNQPQHF
v_gene: TRBV6-1
d_gene: NA
abundance: NA
j_gene: TRBJ1-5

CDR3nt: TGTGCCAGCAGCTTAGTAGAGACAGGGGCCTACGAGCAGTACTTC
CDR3aa: CASSLVETGAYEQYF
v_gene: TRBV7-8
d_gene: TRBD1
abundance: NA
j_gene: TRBJ2-7

CDR3nt: TGTGCCAGCAGTGGGACAGGGAACTACGAGCAGTACTTC
CDR3aa: CASSGTGNYEQYF
v_gene: TRBV27
d_gene: TRBD1
abundance: NA
j_gene: TRBJ2-7

CDR3nt: TGTGCCAGCAGTGCTATGCAGGGGGAGGGTTCACCCCTCCACTTT
CDR3aa: CASSAMQGEGSPLHF
v_gene: TRBV2
d_gene: TRBD1
abundance: NA
j_gene: TRBJ1-6

CDR3nt: TGTGCCAGCAGCGTGTCTAGCAGCACAGATACGCAGTATTTT
CDR3aa: CASSVSSSTDTQYF
v_gene: TRBV9
d_gene: NA
abundance: NA
j_gene: TRBJ2-3

CDR3nt: TGCGCCAGCAGCCCGGACAGCATGAGCTCTGGAAACACCATATATTTT
CDR3aa: CASSPDSMSSGNTIYF
v_gene: TRBV5-1
d_gene: NA
abundance: few
j_gene: TRBJ1-3

CDR3nt: TGTGCCAGCAGCGTAGAGACGGACACCATATATTTT
CDR3aa: CASSVETDTIYF
v_gene: TRBV9
d_gene: NA
abundance: NA
j_gene: TRBJ1-3

CDR3nt: TGTGCCAGCAGCGGACTGGCGGGAACCTACGAGCAGTACTTC
CDR3aa: CASSGLAGTYEQYF
v_gene: TRBV9
d_gene: NA
abundance: many
j_gene: TRBJ2-7

CDR3nt: TGTGCCAGCACCTGGGCCTCCCGGCTAGGGGAGCAGTACTTC
CDR3aa: CASTWASRLGEQYF
v_gene: TRBV7-3
d_gene: NA
abundance: few
j_gene: TRBJ2-7

CDR3nt: TGTGCCAGCAGGCCCGTAACAGGGAGCTATGGCTACACCTTC
CDR3aa: CASRPVTGSYGYTF
v_gene: TRBV28
d_gene: NA
abundance: few
j_gene: TRBJ1-2

CDR3nt: TGTGCCAGCAGCGTAGACGGACAGGGGCATGAGCAGTTCTTC
CDR3aa: CASSVDGQGHEQFF
v_gene: TRBV9
d_gene: TRBD1
abundance: many
j_gene: TRBJ2-1

CDR3nt: TGTGCCAGCGATGGCGGGACGGCGGGCACTGAAGCTTTCTTT
CDR3aa: CASDGGTAGTEAFF
v_gene: TRBV5-6
d_gene: NA
abundance: many
j_gene: TRBJ1-1

CDR3nt: TGTGCCAGCAGCGTAGCAATAGGTAGGAGTGGATCACCCCTCCACTTT
CDR3aa: CASSVAIGRSGSPLHF
v_gene: TRBV9
d_gene: NA
abundance: NA
j_gene: TRBJ1-6

CDR3nt: TGTGCCAGCAGCTTATCCTCAGCTGGCTACAATGAGCAGTTCTTC
CDR3aa: CASSLSSAGYNEQFF
v_gene: TRBV7-6
d_gene: NA
abundance: NA
j_gene: TRBJ2-1

CDR3nt: TGTGCCTGGAGTCCCTATCTTTCCGGGGGCGGTTGGAACACTGAAGCTTTCTTT
CDR3aa: CAWSPYLSGGGWNTEAFF
v_gene: TRBV30
d_gene: NA
abundance: NA
j_gene: TRBJ1-1

CDR3nt: TGTGCCAGCAGCGTAGCTGAAGGGGGCAGCTATGGCTACACCTTC
CDR3aa: CASSVAEGGSYGYTF
v_gene: TRBV9
d_gene: TRBD1
abundance: NA
j_gene: TRBJ1-2

CDR3nt: TGTGCCAGCAGCTGGGGGGGTACAGATACGCAGTATTTT
CDR3aa: CASSWGGTDTQYF
v_gene: TRBV7-3
d_gene: TRBD2
abundance: NA
j_gene: TRBJ2-3

CDR3nt: TGTGCCATCAGTGACCCGGACGGATACGAGCAGTACTTC
CDR3aa: CAISDPDGYEQYF
v_gene: TRBV10-3
d_gene: NA
abundance: few
j_gene: TRBJ2-7

CDR3nt: TGTGCCAGTAGTATAGCTAGCGGGGACCCCTACGAGCAGTACTTC
CDR3aa: CASSIASGDPYEQYF
v_gene: TRBV19
d_gene: TRBD2
abundance: NA
j_gene: TRBJ2-7

CDR3nt: TGCAGCGTTGGAGCAGGGTGGGGTATGAGGAATGAGCAGTTCTTC
CDR3aa: CSVGAGWGMRNEQFF
v_gene: TRBV29-1
d_gene: NA
abundance: NA
j_gene: TRBJ2-1

CDR3nt: TGTGCCATCAGTGACTTAGGACGGATATCTGGGGCCAACGTCCTGACTTTC
CDR3aa: CAISDLGRISGANVLTF
v_gene: TRBV10-3
d_gene: NA
abundance: once
j_gene: TRBJ2-6

CDR3nt: TGTGCCAGCAGCTCCTACGTGGCGCCGAACACTGAAGCTTTCTTT
CDR3aa: CASSSYVAPNTEAFF
v_gene: TRBV7-6
d_gene: NA
abundance: many
j_gene: TRBJ1-1

CDR3nt: TGTGCCACCAGTGAGGGCGGTCGTCACTATGGCTACACCTTC
CDR3aa: CATSEGGRHYGYTF
v_gene: TRBV24-1
d_gene: NA
abundance: once
j_gene: TRBJ1-2

CDR3nt: TGTGCCACCAGCAGGGCCGTAACAGGAGATTACGAGCAGTACTTC
CDR3aa: CATSRAVTGDYEQYF
v_gene: TRBV15
d_gene: NA
abundance: NA
j_gene: TRBJ2-7

CDR3nt: TGCAGCGGGAGGGCTAGCGGGAGTAATGAGCAGTTCTTC
CDR3aa: CSGRASGSNEQFF
v_gene: TRBV29-1
d_gene: TRBD2
abundance: NA
j_gene: TRBJ2-1

CDR3nt: TGCAGCGTTGGGACGGTTTTTGAGACCTTC
CDR3aa: CSVGTVFETF
v_gene: TRBV29-1
d_gene: NA
abundance: NA
j_gene: TRBJ1-2